Shown below are 30 T cell receptor beta chains from a single sample sequenced in a study of blood T cell repertoires in COVID-19. Produced via immunoSEQ multiplex PCR; TCRdb's table is partial and in-frame only. Here the sample spans 30,000 to 40,000 clones, approximately 91% being singletons. Sequencing used peripheral blood. Receptor source: a woman older than 75 with acute or convalescent COVID-19.

The genes are TRBV28 and TRBJ2-3, with 10 bases that match TRBD1. With V trimmed by 5 bases and J by 4 bases, 9 bases remained unmatched. The CDR3 covers 16 residues. Germline V gene sequence: CDR1 MDHEN, CDR2 SYDVKM. In DNA form, the CDR3 reads TGTGCCAGCAGTACAACCGGGACAGGGGTAGCAGATACGCAGTATTTT. This encodes CASSTTGTGVADTQYF.

The rearrangement uses TRBV18 and TRBJ2-5; D might be TRBD2 (5 bases). From germline, CDR1 is KGHSH and CDR2 LQKENI. This CDR3 has 17 residues. Deletions cut 6 bases from V and 5 bases from J, with 25 bases between. Here the CDR3 DNA reads TGTGCCAGCTCCTTGCGGGCATATGACTCACGCCCGGAGACCCAGTACTTC. Encoded protein: CASSLRAYDSRPETQYF.

This chain joins TRBV30 and TRBJ1-3; perhaps TRBD1 as D (5 bases). Germline lookup yields CDR1 GTSNPN and CDR2 SVGIG (reference sequence). The V end was cut by 4 bases, the J end by 2 bases, with 12 bases between. This CDR3 spans 14 amino acids. The CDR3 region is CAWTQGTTGNTIYF. CDR3 nucleotide sequence: TGTGCCTGGACCCAGGGTACGACTGGAAACACCATATATTTT.

The table lists this clone with a count of one. The V gene is TRBV19, the J gene TRBJ1-1, with D maybe TRBD1 (6 bases). V dropped 7 bases and J dropped 0 bases, with 15 bases sitting between them. Germline assignment: CDR1 LNHDA and CDR2 SQIVND (reference sequence). The CDR3 contains 15 residues. The CDR3 coding sequence is TGTGCCAGTACCCTCGGGGGGGGGCTGAACACTGAAGCTTTCTTT. Translation: CASTLGGGLNTEAFF.

This clone was seen only once. The chain joins TRBV29-1 to TRBJ2-5, with TRBD1 as a possible D gene (6 bases). Germline V gene data show CDR1 as SQVTM and CDR2 as ANQGSEA. The V end lost 6 bases, the J end lost 2 bases, and 22 bases lay between the germline ends. This CDR3 spans 16 amino acids. This CDR3 is CSVQPSGTKPQETQYF. In nucleotides, the CDR3 is TGCAGCGTGCAGCCCTCCGGGACAAAACCTCAAGAGACCCAGTACTTC.

V is TRBV28 and J is TRBJ1-2; D is possibly TRBD1 (5 bases). The ends were cut back, 3 bases at V and 3 bases at J, with 8 bases in the middle. The germline CDR1 and CDR2 sequences are MDHEN and SYDVKM. The CDR3 contains 13 residues. CDR3 amino acids: CASSFGGDYGYTF. CDR3 bases: TGTGCCAGCAGTTTCGGGGGGGACTATGGCTACACCTTC.

V usage is TRBV3-1 (or the pseudogene TRBV3-2) and J usage is TRBJ2-5, with 10 bases fitting TRBD1. Unmatched junction bases numbered 0, after V lost 1 base and J lost 7 bases. CDR3 length equals 13 residues. CDR1 and CDR2 from the germline V gene are LGHDT and YNNKEL (reference sequence). The CDR3 region has the DNA TGTGCCAGCAGCCAAGGGGACAGGGGGACCCAGTACTTC. Translating it yields CASSQGDRGTQYF.

A few counts support this clone. This chain connects TRBV6-1 to TRBJ1-1, with a possible D match to TRBD1 (5 bases). In germline, CDR1 is MNHNS, CDR2 SASEGT. Trimming stripped 1 base from V and 4 bases from J, with 10 bases between. The CDR3 contains 14 residues. As DNA, the CDR3 is TGTGCCAGCAGTGAAGTCGGTAGGGGCACTGAAGCTTTCTTT. This gives the protein CASSEVGRGTEAFF.

The table lists this clone with a few counts. The rearrangement links TRBV3-1 (or the pseudogene TRBV3-2) to TRBJ1-3; TRBD1 is a possible D gene (5 bases). CDR1 LGHDT and CDR2 YNNKEL come from the germline V gene (reference sequence). The CDR3 extends over 13 amino acids. The V gene lost 2 bases and the J gene lost 8 bases, with 10 bases spanning the gap. The CDR3, as DNA: TGTGCCAGCAGCCAACAGGGTGTGGACACCATATATTTT. Its protein is CASSQQGVDTIYF.

This CDR3 reads CASSATTLTDTQYF. In DNA, the CDR3 is TGTGCCAGCAGCGCTACGACACTTACAGATACGCAGTATTTT. V is TRBV9 and J is TRBJ2-3, with D unresolved. Trimming removed 3 bases from V and 3 bases from J, with 11 bases in between. Per germline, CDR1 SGDLS and CDR2 YYNGEE. The CDR3 consists of 14 residues.

This clone appeared once. The rearrangement uses TRBV2 and TRBJ1-4; TRBD1 matches 7 bases. The CDR3 runs to 15 residues. The germline V gene encodes CDR1 SNHLY and CDR2 FYNNEI. Trimming cost V 6 bases and J 4 bases; bases outside gene matches: 8. Written as DNA, the CDR3 is TGTGCCAGCAGGGTTGGGACAGACCATAATGAAAAACTGTTTTTT. It yields the protein CASRVGTDHNEKLFF.

The chain combines TRBV2 with TRBJ1-2, with TRBD1 identical over 8 bases. CDR3 size: 13 residues. Germline V gives CDR1 SNHLY, CDR2 FYNNEI. V was clipped by 6 bases and J by 2 bases; unmatched bases: 2. CDR3 coding DNA: TGTGCCAGCAGGGACAGGGCAAACTATGGCTACACCTTC. It translates to CASRDRANYGYTF. Full variable domain (remainder filled in from reference TRBV2 and TRBJ1-2): EPEVTQTPSHQVTQMGQEVILRCVPISNHLYFYWYRQILGQKVEFLVSFYNNEISEKSEIFDDQFSVERPDGSNFTLKIRSTKLEDSAMYFCASRDRANYGYTFGSGTRLTVV.

This clone was seen only a few times. The J gene is TRBJ1-2, the V gene TRBV5-4; D possibly corresponds to TRBD1 (6 bases). Trimming cost V 4 bases and J 8 bases, with 18 bases left between them. CDR1 SGHNT and CDR2 YYREEE come from the germline V gene (reference sequence). This CDR3 is built from 14 residues. The CDR3 DNA is TGTGCCAGCAGCCAAGGACAGATCCTTGGGGGCTACACCTTC. Protein product: CASSQGQILGGYTF.

As to this clone: This specimen includes other DNA sequences encoding the same CDR3. V usage is TRBV5-4 and J usage is TRBJ2-1; the match to TRBD2 covers 7 bases. J was trimmed by 0 bases and V by 4 bases; bases with no gene match: 4. From germline, CDR1 is SGHNT and CDR2 YYREEE (reference sequence). The CDR3 runs 15 residues. In nucleotides, the CDR3 is TGTGCCAGCAGCCCGACTAGCTCCTCCTACAATGAGCAGTTCTTC. Translation: CASSPTSSSYNEQFF.

The CDR3: CAISESGGGYTF. In nucleotides, the CDR3 is TGTGCCATCAGTGAGAGCGGGGGTGGCTACACCTTC. The gene calls are TRBV10-3 and TRBJ1-2, with a weak D call TRBD1 (5 bases). V was clipped by 2 bases and J by 7 bases, with 8 bases between them. The CDR3 runs 12 residues. Germline CDR1 reads ENHRY; CDR2 reads SYGVKD.

This clone was seen more than once but under ten times. CDR3 sequence: CASSYQGEVSPLHF. CDR3 coding DNA: TGTGCCAGCAGTTACCAGGGGGAAGTTTCACCCCTCCACTTT. This chain connects TRBV6-5 to TRBJ1-6; 7 bases are a match to TRBD1. This CDR3 comprises 14 residues. V dropped 2 bases and J dropped 9; count of bases not matched to a gene: 4. Germline V CDR1 and CDR2: MNHEY, SVGAGI.

The chain couples TRBV11-2 to TRBJ1-2, with a weak D call TRBD1 (6 bases). There are 13 residues in the CDR3. V lost 5 bases and J 2 bases, leaving 9 bases between the germline ends. The V gene's germline CDR1 is SGHAT and CDR2 FQNNGV. CDR3 nucleotide sequence: TGTGCCAGCAGCCCGGACAGAAACTATGGCTACACCTTC. Amino acids: CASSPDRNYGYTF.

CDR3 residues: CASSWDRGPYEQYF. DNA for the CDR3: TGTGCCAGCTCCTGGGACAGGGGTCCCTACGAGCAGTACTTC. This chain links TRBV18 with TRBJ2-7, with TRBD1 matching 10 bases. Trimming took 6 bases from V and 2 from J; bases not matched to a gene: 4. Germline V gene lookup returns CDR1 KGHSH and CDR2 LQKENI. CDR3 length: 14 residues.

This chain connects TRBV4-1 to TRBJ1-6; 7 bases agree with TRBD1. CDR1 MGHRA and CDR2 YSYEKL come from the germline V gene. CDR3 length equals 16 residues. The V segment lost 0 bases and the J segment 9 bases; nucleotides outside the gene matches: 8. CDR3 region: CASSQDPLTGISPLHF. CDR3 coding DNA: TGCGCCAGCAGCCAAGATCCCCTGACAGGGATTTCACCCCTCCACTTT.

The V and J genes are TRBV28 and TRBJ2-1; D possibly corresponds to TRBD2 (6 bases). The CDR3 covers 17 residues. The germline V and J ends were trimmed by 4 bases and 2 bases, with 18 bases remaining between them. Germline-derived CDR1 and CDR2 are MDHEN and SYDVKM. CDR3 nucleotides: TGTGCCAGCAGTTCGCCTGACGGGGGTGGTACCTACAATGAGCAGTTCTTC. This sequence encodes CASSSPDGGGTYNEQFF.

CDR3 sequence reads: CAISEGLEDEQFF. The CDR3 nucleotides read TGTGCCATCAGTGAAGGACTGGAGGATGAGCAGTTCTTC. The chain recombines TRBV10-3 with TRBJ2-1, with a possible D match to TRBD2 (5 bases). This CDR3 is 13 amino acids long. Germline V lookup: CDR1 ENHRY, CDR2 SYGVKD. Trimming left V 3 bases short and J 8 bases short, with 11 bases between.

The chain couples TRBV4-3 to TRBJ2-3, with TRBD1 matching 11 bases. Trimming cost V 2 bases and J 3 bases; bases outside gene matches: 7. There are 17 residues in the CDR3. The germline CDR1 and CDR2 sequences are LGHNA and YSLEER. CDR3 in DNA: TGCGCCAGCAGCCAAAGCTGGGGACAGGGGGTTACAGATACGCAGTATTTT. This encodes CASSQSWGQGVTDTQYF.

This clone occurred once. The chain recombines TRBV18 with TRBJ2-1, with a possible D match to TRBD1 (6 bases). The germline CDR1 and CDR2 sequences are KGHSH and LQKENI. The CDR3 length is 14 residues. The V end was cut by 5 bases, the J end by 8 bases, with 16 bases between. In DNA form, the CDR3 reads TGTGCCAGCTCAGATCTGACAGGCCAGGATGAGCAGTTCTTC. Translating gives CASSDLTGQDEQFF.

In its sample, this clone was seen once. The chain couples TRBV30 to TRBJ2-5; 7 nucleotides align to TRBD2. This CDR3 has 14 amino acids. From germline, CDR1 is GTSNPN and CDR2 SVGIG (reference sequence). The J segment lost 5 bases and the V segment lost 0 bases, leaving 6 bases of the junction unmatched. The CDR3 bases are TGTGCCTGGAGTGTAGGTGGGGGGGATGAGACCCAGTACTTC. Protein: CAWSVGGGDETQYF.

The V gene is TRBV7-9, the J gene TRBJ1-2, with TRBD1 identical over 7 bases. Germline V gene data show CDR1 as SEHNR and CDR2 as FQNEAQ (reference sequence). V lost 1 base and J lost 0; bases outside the gene matches: 2. The CDR3 covers 15 residues. The CDR3 sequence: CASSLGQGANYGYTF. In DNA, the CDR3 is TGTGCCAGCAGCTTAGGACAGGGCGCTAACTATGGCTACACCTTC. The full variable domain, rest sourced from reference TRBV7-9 and TRBJ1-2, is DTGVSQNPRHKITKRGQNVTFRCDPISEHNRLYWYRQTLGQGPEFLTYFQNEAQLEKSRLLSDRFSAERPKGSFSTLEIQRTEQGDSAMYLCASSLGQGANYGYTFGSGTRLTVV.

The genes are TRBV19 and TRBJ1-5, with 9 bases lining up with TRBD1. This CDR3 spans 15 amino acids. Trimming took 5 bases from V and 5 from J; bases not matched to a gene: 7. CDR1 and CDR2 (germline): LNHDA, SQIVND (reference sequence). Written as DNA, the CDR3 is TGTGCCAGTAGTCGGGACAGGGTTTTCGATCAGCCCCAGCATTTT. This translates into CASSRDRVFDQPQHF.

This clone was seen once. This rearrangement joins TRBV3-1 (or the pseudogene TRBV3-2) to TRBJ2-5, with D possibly being TRBD1 (6 bases). Germline-derived CDR1 and CDR2 are LGHDT and YNNKEL (reference sequence). V gave up 1 base and J gave up 4 bases, with 16 bases separating them. The CDR3 length is 16 residues. The CDR3 spells CASSQGFNRVGETQYF. The CDR3 coding sequence is TGTGCCAGCAGCCAAGGATTTAACAGGGTTGGAGAGACCCAGTACTTC.

A note on this clone: Germline is not matched at one junction end, which may reflect a read error. The V and J genes are TRBV7-7 and TRBJ2-7, with TRBD2 identical over 11 bases. Per germline, CDR1 SSHAT and CDR2 FNYEAQ (reference sequence). There are 15 residues in the CDR3. The CDR3, as DNA: TGTGCTAGCAGCCCTGGACTAGCGGGTACCTACGAGCAGTACTTC. This codes for CASSPGLAGTYEQYF.

The J gene is TRBJ1-5, the V gene TRBV2; a possible D gene is TRBD1 (5 bases). Trimming pared 3 bases from V and 0 bases from J, leaving 9 bases between. The CDR3 extends over 15 amino acids. CDR1 is SNHLY, CDR2 FYNNEI, per germline. Written as DNA, the CDR3 is TGTGCCAGCAGTGACGACAGCTATAGCAATCAGCCCCAGCATTTT. Amino acid sequence: CASSDDSYSNQPQHF.

This chain joins TRBV4-1 and TRBJ1-2, with 8 positions matching TRBD1. The CDR3 has 16 amino acids. Looked up from germline, CDR1 is MGHRA and CDR2 is YSYEKL. Trimming cost V 2 bases and J 4 bases; bases outside gene matches: 9. DNA for the CDR3: TGCGCCAGCAGCCAAACGCCGGGGACAGGTGCCTATGGCTACACCTTC. It is translated as CASSQTPGTGAYGYTF.